One T cell receptor (beta chain) is described in this entry. This clonotype was counted only a few times. It lacks a known antigen. Within one base of it there is no much larger clone, and no base qualities were kept. The data belong to a study of T cells in Graves' hyperthyroidism and ophthalmopathy (dated by TCRdb to the late 2010s). About the investigation overall: Peripheral blood samples were taken at initial diagnosis, before any treatment was given. The approximately 100 discovery patients were divided at random into training and test sets in a 7:3 ratio. According to the paper, TCR Vbeta CDR3 sequencing was carried out on approximately 140 peripheral blood samples, which came from approximately 41 ophthalmopathy, 80 or so hyperthyroidism and roughly 17 progressor patients. The study also compared thyroid tissue and blood T-cell repertoires from about 6 Graves' hyperthyroidism patients. To identify TCR V-J signatures that set the groups apart, the researchers used a discovery cohort of 90 to 100 patients, made up of roughly 40 with Graves' ophthalmopathy and some 60 with stable Graves' hyperthyroidism. After sampling, hyperthyroidism patients received methimazole starting at 30 mg daily, and ophthalmopathy patients received high-dose intravenous methylprednisolone. Whether ophthalmopathy could be predicted prospectively was tested in an independent validation cohort made up of roughly 19 hyperthyroidism patients plus 17 patients who later progressed to ophthalmopathy. Findings and caveats that apply to the study as a whole: In validation, progression to ophthalmopathy was predicted by the model with 70.59% sensitivity and under 85% specificity, a median of 6.5 months before onset. In cross-validation, a model built on a 13 V-J signature told ophthalmopathy apart from stable hyperthyroidism with roughly 87% sensitivity and approximately 81% specificity, and in testing the same model reached 80%/75%. No statistical method was used to fix the sample size in advance, and group allocation was not hidden from the investigators. Most expanded thyroid clonotypes (frequency above 0.001) were also detected in blood, suggesting blood repertoires may reflect thyroid immune responses.

The TCR beta CDR3 regions were amplified from RNA transcripts. For the first round of RT-PCR on the TCR CDR3, the HTBI primer set was used together with the Qiagen OneStep RT-PCR kit. The libraries were constructed in a second round of multiplex PCR and then size-selected and purified. Libraries were sequenced paired-end with 100 bp reads on an Illumina HiSeq2000. The authors processed their data as follows. SOAPnuke was used to process the raw data, with reads discarded if the reads contained adapters or uncalled bases, had a mean Phred below 15, or lacked an exact constant-primer or identifier match. High-quality paired reads were merged using COPE v1.2.5, and each unique nucleotide sequence was defined as a clonotype. MiTCR v1.1 was used to align the clonotypes against IMGT TRBV, TRBD and TRBJ reference segments. The analysis included only V-J combinations with a frequency above 0.0001, which together covered around 99% of the repertoires. A TCS score was defined as the ratio of F50 (clonal expansion) to E x V (chaos), with BLOSUM62-based TCRdist applied between CDR3 peptides within each V-J. Welch's t-statistics and random forest reduced some 510 V-J features to 13, which were used in a naive Bayes classifier (R e1071). Using fastp trimming at Q25 and MiXCR clonotype assembly, TCRdb reanalyzed the public sequencing data and kept in-frame beta chains. All rows with the same CDR3 protein become a single entry with the most common DNA and genes. In this record, the V and J calls reflect TCRdb's handling and not the investigators' own analysis. In this sample the table shows around 480,000 distinct CDR3 sequences, 14% of which occur a single time. Jointly, the top ten make up over 15% of the sample.

The CDR3 spans 12 residues, from the cysteine through the phenylalanine. Only the CDR3 region is kept as DNA, spanning 36 bases read in frame from base 1. For CDR1 and CDR2, the germline V gene lists SQVTM and ANQGSEA. V is shortened by 4 bases, J by 8 bases, and the region joining them spans 12 bases. A patient counted as having stable Graves' hyperthyroidism if no progression to ophthalmopathy occurred over 18 months of follow-up. The hyperthyroidism patients were between 18 and 65 years old and newly diagnosed, with a disease duration of less than 2 months. Patients with uncontrolled infections, other autoimmune diseases, pregnancy or lactation were excluded. Diagnoses were established on the basis of clinical symptoms, serum thyroxine and TRAb, thyroid ultrasound, and orbital computed tomography. PBMCs were isolated from 10 ml of fresh peripheral blood by Ficoll-Paque density gradient centrifugation. Trizol reagent was used to extract total RNA, and RNA quality was then checked on an Agilent 2100 Bioanalyzer.

The sequenced sample was blood. The source is a woman aged 18-29 years with Graves' hyperthyroidism. The chain is made from TRBV29-1 and TRBJ2-1, with the D gene not confidently named. CDR3 protein: CSVAPSEYEQFF. The DNA reads TGCAGCGTTGCCCCCAGTGAGTATGAGCAGTTCTTC.